This entry lists 25 T cell receptor beta chains sequenced from one sample in a study of metastatic and nonmetastatic thyroid tumors. Via MiXCR, TCRdb re-called the PCR reads. The sample lists about 33,000 clones; 15% to 20% were seen once. Until they underwent thyroid surgery, no patient had received any treatment. Source material: blood. All receptors derive from a male donor with papillary thyroid cancer or a benign thyroid nodule (not recorded which). Some clones in this sample may be carry-over from other donors' samples.

The V gene is TRBV10-2, the J gene TRBJ2-1; maybe TRBD2 (6 bases). With 3 bases removed from V and 7 bases from J, the gap between germline ends came to 19 bases. Germline V gene sequence: CDR1 WSHSY, CDR2 SAAADI. CDR3 length equals 16 residues. The CDR3: CASSDRTRGIRNEQFF. CDR3 coding DNA: TGCGCCAGCAGTGACCGGACTCGGGGGATACGGAATGAGCAGTTCTTC.

The table lists this clone with many counts. The chain uses TRBV28 and TRBJ2-1; possible D gene TRBD2, 6 bases. This CDR3 contains 11 residues. Germline values: CDR1 MDHEN, CDR2 SYDVKM. V was clipped by 7 bases and J by 8 bases, with 9 bases between them. The CDR3, as DNA: TGTGCCAGCACCCGGAGGGATGAGCAGTTCTTC. Protein sequence: CASTRRDEQFF.

Comment on this clone: One junction end disagrees with the germline gene, perhaps due to a read error. V usage is TRBV7-6 and J usage is TRBJ1-6, with 9 bases that match TRBD1. In germline, CDR1 is SGHVS, CDR2 FNYEAQ. The CDR3 is 16 amino acids. CDR3 amino acids: CAGSLGTYRGQSPLHF. DNA of the CDR3: TGTGCCGGCAGCTTAGGGACATACAGGGGGCAGTCACCCCTCCACTTT.

This clone was seen ten or more times. Being one base from a much bigger clone, this may be a read error. V gene TRBV7-2 combines with J gene TRBJ1-3; no firm D call. V lost 1 base, J lost 6 bases, and 4 bases lay in between. CDR1 is SGHTA and CDR2 is FQGNSA in the germline V gene. The CDR3 consists of 12 residues. The CDR3 nucleotides read TGTGCCAGCAGCTTAGATGTAAACACCATATATTTT. Its translation is CASSLDVNTIYF.

This clone is medium-sized within its sample. CDR3 in amino acids: CASSFSKTYEQYF. The CDR3 DNA sequence: TGTGCCAGCAGTTTTTCCAAGACCTACGAGCAGTACTTC. The gene calls are TRBV28 and TRBJ2-7; D is unresolved. In germline, CDR1 is MDHEN, CDR2 SYDVKM. The CDR3 has 13 residues. V lost 3 bases and J lost 2, with 8 bases in between.

This clone was seen ten or more times. Other DNA variants within this sample encode the same CDR3. V usage is TRBV29-1 and J usage is TRBJ2-6, with D possibly TRBD1 on 6 matching bases. CDR1 SQVTM and CDR2 ANQGSEA come from the germline V gene. Trimming left V 5 bases short and J 0 bases short, with 11 bases between. The CDR3 is 15 amino acids. The CDR3 region has the DNA TGCAGCGTTCTAGGACAGATCTCTGGGGCCAACGTCCTGACTTTC. It codes for CSVLGQISGANVLTF.

A few counts support this clone. The CDR3 loop is CASSLDWRPYEQYF. CDR3 sequence (DNA): TGTGCCAGCAGCTTAGATTGGCGTCCGTACGAGCAGTACTTC. The chain employs TRBV11-3 and TRBJ2-7, with D unclear. The V and J ends lost 0 bases and 4 bases respectively, with 10 bases between them. Germline V gene lookup returns CDR1 SGHNT and CDR2 YENEEA. CDR3 length: 14 residues.

The chain uses TRBV5-1 and TRBJ2-2; D is uncertain. The CDR3 length is 13 residues. V shed 3 bases and J shed 4 bases, with 7 bases lying between them. Germline CDR1 is SGHRS and CDR2 is YFSETQ. CDR3 protein: CASSSHFTGELFF. CDR3 sequence (DNA): TGCGCCAGCAGCTCACACTTCACCGGGGAGCTGTTTTTT. Filled out from reference TRBV5-1 and TRBJ2-2, the complete variable domain reads KAGVTQTPRYLIKTRGQQVTLSCSPISGHRSVSWYQQTPGQGLQFLFEYFSETQRNKGNFPGRFSGRQFSNSRSEMNVSTLELGDSALYLCASSSHFTGELFFGEGSRLTVL.

This clone was detected many times. Possible read error: a much larger clone is one base away. V and J are TRBV11-3 and TRBJ2-1, with TRBD2 matching 10 bases. The junction had 10 bases not matched to a gene; V was cut back by 6 bases and J by 5 bases. Germline values: CDR1 SGHNT, CDR2 YENEEA. The CDR3 sequence is 16 residues long. CDR3 sequence: CASRPTSGMLDNEQFF. The CDR3 DNA follows: TGTGCCAGCAGACCTACTAGCGGGATGCTCGACAATGAGCAGTTCTTC.

The rearrangement links TRBV7-9 to TRBJ2-7, with D perhaps TRBD1 or TRBD2 (6 bases each). CDR3 length equals 15 residues. The ends were cut back, 5 bases at V and 2 bases at J, with 16 bases in the middle. In germline, CDR1 is SEHNR, CDR2 FQNEAQ (reference sequence). Here the CDR3 reads CASSPQKGGPYEQYF. DNA of the CDR3: TGTGCCAGCAGCCCACAGAAGGGGGGACCCTACGAGCAGTACTTC.

This clone has at least ten counts. The V call is TRBV20-1, the J call TRBJ2-7; 12 bases fit TRBD2. V shed 6 bases, J shed 5 bases, and the junction held 8 bases outside the gene matches. CDR3 size: 14 residues. Germline V CDR1 and CDR2: DFQATT, SNEGSKA (reference sequence). The CDR3 reads CSAVTSGRLDEQYF. The CDR3 DNA reads TGCAGTGCCGTGACTAGCGGGAGATTAGACGAGCAGTACTTC.

This clone counts as medium-sized. V is TRBV6-1 and J is TRBJ2-3; unclear D gene. Germline assignment: CDR1 MNHNS and CDR2 SASEGT. V lost 7 bases, J lost 3 bases, and 11 bases lay in between. This CDR3 contains 13 residues. The chain's CDR3 is CASTLTTTDTQYF. Written as DNA, the CDR3 is TGTGCCAGCACCTTGACCACGACAGATACGCAGTATTTT.

There are many counts of this clone. The J gene is TRBJ2-5, the V gene TRBV6-1, with no clear D. Germline-derived CDR1 and CDR2 are MNHNS and SASEGT. V lost 3 bases and J 4 bases, leaving 9 bases between the germline ends. The CDR3 sequence is 13 residues long. CDR3 region: CASSESLGETQYF. Written as DNA, the CDR3 is TGTGCCAGCAGTGAGAGCTTGGGAGAGACCCAGTACTTC.

This clone has ten or more counts. The J gene is TRBJ2-7, the V gene TRBV19, with D tentatively TRBD1 or TRBD2 (6 bases each). Germline CDR1 and CDR2: LNHDA and SQIVND (reference sequence). The CDR3 length is 15 residues. Deletions cut 4 bases from V and 7 bases from J, with 20 bases between. The CDR3 sequence: CASSTGDSLWGEQYF. CDR3 sequence (DNA): TGTGCCAGTAGTACAGGGGACTCCCTCTGGGGAGAGCAGTACTTC.

This clone was recorded at least ten times. V is TRBV5-5 and J is TRBJ2-2; tentative D call: TRBD2 (6 bases). The CDR3 spans 17 residues. V dropped 1 base and J dropped 0 bases, with 13 bases sitting between them. The V gene's germline CDR1 is SGHKS and CDR2 YYEKEE (reference sequence). The CDR3 DNA follows: TGTGCCAGCAGCTTGTCGACCGGGACTGCGAACACCGGGGAGCTGTTTTTT. Translation: CASSLSTGTANTGELFF.

This clone was recorded a few times. This chain joins TRBV4-2 and TRBJ2-5; TRBD1 aligns across 7 bases. Losses at the gene ends were 7 bases for V and 4 bases for J; bases not matched to a gene: 9. The CDR3 contains 14 residues. Germline V gene lookup returns CDR1 LGHNA and CDR2 YNFKEQ. The CDR3: CASKGQNIRETQYF. The CDR3 region has the DNA TGTGCCAGCAAGGGACAGAACATTAGAGAGACCCAGTACTTC.

This clone was observed a handful of times. CDR3 sequence: CASTPGLGGVGYTF. CDR3 DNA: TGCGCCAGCACCCCAGGTCTAGGGGGCGTTGGCTACACCTTC. This chain uses TRBV5-1 with TRBJ1-2, with 7 bases matching TRBD1. V trimming: 6 bases; J trimming: 7 bases; junction bases outside the gene matches: 12. The germline V gene encodes CDR1 SGHRS and CDR2 YFSETQ. This CDR3 region has 14 residues.

Many counts were recorded for this clone. This chain connects TRBV7-9 to TRBJ2-6; D ambiguous. Between the trimmed V and J ends, which lost 4 bases and 0 bases, there was a span of 19 bases. Germline lookup yields CDR1 SEHNR and CDR2 FQNEAQ (reference sequence). The CDR3 is 19 amino acids. CDR3 DNA: TGTGCCAGCAGCTCCGGGTCACACCCGCGCCTCTCTGGGGCCAACGTCCTGACTTTC. Residues: CASSSGSHPRLSGANVLTF.

This clone was observed a few times. The chain recombines TRBV6-2 or TRBV6-3 with TRBJ1-4; no reliable D call. Germline loops: CDR1 MNHEY, CDR2 SVGEGT. V dropped 8 bases and J dropped 7 bases, with 17 bases sitting between them. The CDR3 runs 14 residues. The CDR3 bases are TGTGCCAGCGGTTTAGGAACTCGAGGTGAAAAACTGTTTTTT. This gives the protein CASGLGTRGEKLFF.

As regards this clone: This may be a read error: a much more frequent sequence differs by one nucleotide. This sample also contains other DNA sequences that code for the same CDR3. The genes are TRBV19 and TRBJ2-2; 9 bases agree with TRBD2. Germline loops: CDR1 LNHDA, CDR2 SQIVND (reference sequence). The CDR3 has 17 amino acids. DNA of the CDR3: TGTGCCAGTAGTCCGCAGACTAGCGGTGGGCGTCACGGGGAGCCGTTTTTT. It specifies CASSPQTSGGRHGEPFF.

This clone has just a few counts. The V and J genes are TRBV6-1 and TRBJ1-5; D is perhaps TRBD1 (5 bases). The germline CDR1 and CDR2 sequences are MNHNS and SASEGT. This CDR3 has 14 amino acids. Trimming took 6 bases from V and 13 from J, leaving 22 bases between them. The chain's CDR3 is CASRSGGSNQQQHF. The DNA for the CDR3 is TGTGCCAGCAGAAGTGGGGGGAGCAATCAGCAGCAGCATTTT.

This clone was observed many times. The chain uses TRBV18 and TRBJ2-2, with D unclear. CDR1 is KGHSH and CDR2 is LQKENI in the germline V gene. Deletions cut 5 bases from V and 4 bases from J, with 11 bases between. The CDR3 runs 14 residues. The CDR3: CASSKRDGTGELFF. DNA for the CDR3: TGTGCCAGCTCAAAGCGTGATGGCACCGGGGAGCTGTTTTTT.

There are many counts of this clone. The rearrangement uses TRBV5-1 and TRBJ2-1, with D perhaps assigned TRBD1 or TRBD2 (5 bases each). Germline V lookup: CDR1 SGHRS, CDR2 YFSETQ. V was trimmed by 4 bases and J by 5 bases, leaving 19 bases between them. This CDR3 has 16 amino acids. The CDR3 spells CASSRSGTQGDNEQFF. As DNA, the CDR3 is TGCGCCAGCAGCCGGTCCGGGACCCAAGGGGACAATGAGCAGTTCTTC.

This clone was seen at least ten times. This chain joins TRBV6-1 and TRBJ1-1, with 7 bases aligning to TRBD1. Germline CDR1 MNHNS, CDR2 SASEGT. V lost 6 bases to trimming and J lost 1 base; unmatched junction nucleotides: 8. The CDR3 loop spans 15 amino acids. CDR3 DNA: TGTGCCAGCAGGGGTAGGGGACAGTCGAACACTGAAGCTTTCTTT. Its protein product is CASRGRGQSNTEAFF.

This clone appeared a single time. The chain links TRBV20-1 to TRBJ2-7; maybe TRBD2 (7 bases). This CDR3 comprises 20 residues. CDR1 and CDR2 (germline): DFQATT, SNEGSKA (reference sequence). V was clipped by 1 base and J by 3 bases, with 31 bases between them. The CDR3 nucleotides are TGCAGTGCTAGAGCCGGGAGGTCGGTTACAGGGAGGCAGGCCTTCTACGAGCAGTACTTC. Its translation: CSARAGRSVTGRQAFYEQYF.